This TCR beta chain stems from a study of CD8+CD57+ T cells in acquired aplastic anemia. CDR3 and TCR beta VDJ profiling relied on a genomic DNA template. A single record per CDR3 protein comes from TCRdb applying MiXCR to the reads. The profile shows 35,000 to 45,000 distinct CDR3 sequences, roughly 65% of them singletons. Germline lookup yields CDR1 SGDLS and CDR2 YYNGEE. V dropped 4 bases and J dropped 2 bases, with 10 bases sitting between them. The CDR3 has 14 residues. This clonotype was observed at least ten times. The clonotype comes from a human donor in good health, serving as a control. The gene calls are TRBV9 and TRBJ1-5, with D unclear. Sequencing was carried out using sorted CD4+, CD8+, or CD8+CD57+ T cells (not recorded which) from PBMCs. The CDR3 loop is CASSLRRGNQPQHF. In DNA form, the CDR3 reads TGTGCCAGCAGCTTACGACGGGGCAATCAGCCCCAGCATTTT.